These 30 T cell receptor beta chains were all obtained from the same sample, sequenced in a study of shared clonotypes between healthy human individuals. Naive CD8 cells comprised CD45RO-negative, CCR7-positively selected cells, excluding terminally differentiated effector memory CD45RA+ cells. Sequencing was performed with immunoSEQ multiplex PCR; in TCRdb, only in-frame clones are kept and a portion is missing. The repertoire consists of around 2.1 million clones, with 90% to 95% occurring once and the leading ten covering approximately 1.7%. Sequencing input: naive CD8+ T cells from PBMCs. The receptors here all came from a young man in good health. Some clones in this sample may be carry-over from other donors' samples.

V gene TRBV27 combines with J gene TRBJ1-1; TRBD1 is a possible D gene (5 bases). V lost 4 bases, J lost 1 base, and 10 bases lay in between. CDR1 MNHEY and CDR2 SMNVEV come from the germline V gene (reference sequence). This CDR3 has 14 residues. CDR3 residues: CASSSGGGNTEAFF. Here the CDR3 DNA reads TGTGCCAGCAGTTCTGGGGGAGGGAACACTGAAGCTTTCTTT.

The chain joins TRBV6-5 to TRBJ2-1, with 7 bases identical to TRBD2. The CDR3 totals 14 residues. Germline loops: CDR1 MNHEY, CDR2 SVGAGI. The V gene end was trimmed by 7 bases and the J gene end by 5 bases; junction bases not matched to a gene: 8. As DNA, the CDR3 is TGTGCCAGCAAGTACGAAGCGGGGAACAATGAGCAGTTCTTC. Its translation: CASKYEAGNNEQFF.

The chain has TRBV27 and TRBJ2-7, with D tentatively TRBD2 (5 bases). The CDR3 is 14 amino acids. Trimming removed 2 bases from V and 2 bases from J, with 10 bases in between. Germline assignment: CDR1 MNHEY and CDR2 SMNVEV (reference sequence). The CDR3 loop reads CASSLGQRTYEQYF. CDR3 coding DNA: TGTGCCAGCAGTTTAGGGCAGCGGACCTACGAGCAGTACTTC.

This chain links TRBV11-2 with TRBJ2-7; maybe TRBD2 (5 bases). The CDR3 runs 14 residues. V was trimmed by 3 bases and J by 4 bases, leaving 13 bases between them. Germline V gives CDR1 SGHAT, CDR2 FQNNGV. The CDR3 region has the DNA TGTGCCAGCAGCTTCCAGACTATAAAATACGAGCAGTACTTC. It codes for CASSFQTIKYEQYF.

Turning to this clone: The sample contains more than one DNA sequence encoding this CDR3. The V gene is TRBV28, the J gene TRBJ2-3, with 7 bases that match TRBD1. The CDR3 runs to 14 residues. V shed 5 bases, J shed 3 bases, and the junction held 5 bases outside the gene matches. Per the germline V gene, CDR1 is MDHEN and CDR2 is SYDVKM. The CDR3 sequence is CASSPGTDTDTQYF. As DNA, the CDR3 is TGTGCCAGCAGTCCCGGGACAGATACAGATACGCAGTATTTT.

In regard to this clone: The sample holds other DNA sequences that translate to the same CDR3. This chain links TRBV28 with TRBJ2-7; 7 bases are a match to TRBD1. This CDR3 comprises 14 residues. CDR1 MDHEN and CDR2 SYDVKM come from the germline V gene. Unmatched junction bases numbered 2, after V lost 3 bases and J lost 0 bases. DNA for the CDR3: TGTGCCAGCAGTTTGGGGGACAGCTCCTACGAGCAGTACTTC. Translated: CASSLGDSSYEQYF.

This clone was observed once. The chain couples TRBV10-3 to TRBJ1-1, with 12 bases that match TRBD1. The germline V gene encodes CDR1 ENHRY and CDR2 SYGVKD. The CDR3 runs 15 residues. J was trimmed by 5 bases and V by 7 bases; bases with no gene match: 8. CDR3 sequence: CAIKGQGAGGTEAFF. DNA of the CDR3: TGTGCCATCAAGGGACAGGGGGCCGGAGGTACTGAAGCTTTCTTT.

The V call is TRBV6-1, the J call TRBJ2-1; TRBD1 matches at 9 bases. From germline, CDR1 is MNHNS and CDR2 SASEGT. Germline trimming cut 4 bases from V and 5 bases from J; bases unmatched to any gene: 6. The CDR3 loop spans 15 amino acids. DNA for the CDR3: TGTGCCAGCAGTGTTAGGACAGGGGTGAACAATGAGCAGTTCTTC. It specifies CASSVRTGVNNEQFF.

J is TRBJ2-7 and V is TRBV27; no reliable D call. Germline CDR1 MNHEY, CDR2 SMNVEV (reference sequence). Trimming pared 10 bases from V and 4 bases from J, leaving 14 bases between. The CDR3 sequence is 12 residues long. CDR3 region: CAIQAGPYEQYF. The CDR3 coding sequence is TGTGCCATCCAGGCTGGGCCGTACGAGCAGTACTTC.

V and J are TRBV4-1 and TRBJ2-3; D ambiguous. The CDR3 totals 17 residues. CDR1 and CDR2 from the germline V gene are MGHRA and YSYEKL. Trimming cost V 4 bases and J 0 bases, with 17 bases left between them. CDR3 nucleotide sequence: TGCGCCAGCAGCCCCGGAAGGGAAAAAACTAGCACAGATACGCAGTATTTT. It yields the protein CASSPGREKTSTDTQYF.

This chain connects TRBV6-1 to TRBJ2-2; 10 nucleotides line up with TRBD2. The CDR3 covers 16 residues. Germline V gives CDR1 MNHNS, CDR2 SASEGT. V lost 2 bases, J lost 3 bases, and 3 bases stayed unmatched. CDR3 amino acids: CASSESSGSDTGELFF. DNA for the CDR3: TGTGCCAGCAGTGAATCTAGCGGGAGTGACACCGGGGAGCTGTTTTTT.

V usage is TRBV7-2 and J usage is TRBJ1-1, with unresolved D. Germline CDR1 and CDR2: SGHTA and FQGNSA. This CDR3 region has 14 residues. The V gene lost 1 base and the J gene lost 4 bases, with 10 bases spanning the gap. The CDR3 region is CASSLGSGTTEAFF. CDR3 nucleotide sequence: TGTGCCAGCAGCTTAGGGAGCGGCACCACTGAAGCTTTCTTT.

The J gene is TRBJ2-7, the V gene TRBV7-3, with 13 nucleotides matching TRBD2. Germline CDR1 is SGHTA and CDR2 is FQGTGA. Losses at the gene ends were 4 bases for V and 5 bases for J; bases not matched to a gene: 2. The CDR3 has 14 residues. This CDR3 is CASSWTSGSHEQYF. In nucleotides, the CDR3 is TGTGCCAGCAGCTGGACTAGCGGGAGCCACGAGCAGTACTTC.

The V call is TRBV14, the J call TRBJ2-5; D call uncertain. The CDR3 consists of 16 residues. Germline loops: CDR1 SGHDN, CDR2 FVKESK. This CDR3 is CGAPPWAARGRETQYF. In nucleotides, the CDR3 is TGTGGCGCACCCCCTTGGGCTGCCCGTGGCAGGGAGACCCAGTACTTC.

About this clone: Within the sample, other DNA sequences also encode this same CDR3. The CDR3 DNA reads TGTGCCAGCAGCCGAGGGAACGAGCAGTACTTC. Residues: CASSRGNEQYF. The V and J genes are TRBV7-9 and TRBJ2-7; tentatively, D is TRBD2 (5 bases). There are 11 residues in the CDR3. The germline CDR1 and CDR2 sequences are SEHNR and FQNEAQ (reference sequence). The V end was cut by 5 bases, the J end by 5 bases, with 7 bases between.

The V gene is TRBV19, the J gene TRBJ2-7; 7 positions match TRBD2. CDR3 length equals 15 residues. V shed 2 bases and J 2 bases; nucleotides not matched to a gene: 6. Germline CDR1 and CDR2: LNHDA and SQIVND (reference sequence). DNA for the CDR3: TGTGCCAGTAGTATATCGGGGGGACCGACCTACGAGCAGTACTTC. Translation gives CASSISGGPTYEQYF.

Comments on this clone: The sample carries other DNA sequences with the same CDR3. This chain uses TRBV7-9 with TRBJ2-1, with TRBD2 matching over 14 bases. V shed 5 bases and J 3 bases; nucleotides not matched to a gene: 0. This CDR3 contains 15 residues. The germline V gene has CDR1 SEHNR and CDR2 FQNEAQ (reference sequence). As DNA, the CDR3 is TGTGCCAGCAGCGGGACTAGCGGGGGCTACAATGAGCAGTTCTTC. Protein sequence: CASSGTSGGYNEQFF.

The V gene is TRBV28, the J gene TRBJ2-3; perhaps TRBD2 as D (6 bases). Germline V CDR1 and CDR2: MDHEN, SYDVKM. CDR3 length equals 16 residues. Trimming cost V 3 bases and J 6 bases, with 19 bases left between them. The CDR3 nucleotides are TGTGCCAGCAGTTTTCCCCTGTTGCGGGAAGACGATACGCAGTATTTT. Protein: CASSFPLLREDDTQYF. The whole variable domain, remainder taken from reference TRBV28 and TRBJ2-3, is DVKVTQSSRYLVKRTGEKVFLECVQDMDHENMFWYRQDPGLGLRLIYFSYDVKMKEKGDIPEGYSVSREKKERFSLILESASTNQTSMYLCASSFPLLREDDTQYFGPGTRLTVL.

The chain couples TRBV4-2 to TRBJ2-1, with unresolved D. The CDR3 has 14 amino acids. The V gene lost 0 bases and the J gene lost 14 bases, with 17 bases spanning the gap. Germline CDR1 LGHNA, CDR2 YNFKEQ. The chain's CDR3 is CASSQEMVREVEFF. The CDR3 DNA follows: TGTGCCAGCAGCCAAGAGATGGTTAGGGAAGTGGAGTTCTTC.

The rearrangement joins TRBV27 to TRBJ1-2; D is unclear. The V gene lost 7 bases and the J gene lost 1 base, with 19 bases spanning the gap. CDR3 length: 16 residues. CDR1 and CDR2 from the germline V gene are MNHEY and SMNVEV (reference sequence). The CDR3 loop is CASKKGNPPFNYGYTF. CDR3 coding DNA: TGTGCCAGCAAAAAGGGAAATCCTCCATTTAACTATGGCTACACCTTC.

V and J are TRBV12-5 and TRBJ2-5; D gene ambiguous. Trimming pared 2 bases from V and 2 bases from J, leaving 27 bases between. In germline, CDR1 is LGHNT, CDR2 FRNRAP. This CDR3 spans 20 amino acids. The CDR3 DNA follows: TGTGCTAGTGGTTTGTCGGCGGATGCACGTTTTATCACCACACAAGAGACCCAGTACTTC. Protein: CASGLSADARFITTQETQYF.

The rearrangement links TRBV10-3 to TRBJ2-3; 10 bases fit TRBD2. This CDR3 region has 15 residues. V shed 8 bases, J shed 2 bases, and the junction held 7 bases outside the gene matches. Germline-derived CDR1 and CDR2 are ENHRY and SYGVKD. The CDR3 sequence is CAIGISGRDTDTQYF. DNA for the CDR3: TGTGCCATCGGGATAAGCGGGAGGGACACAGATACGCAGTATTTT.

The chain recombines TRBV19 with TRBJ1-3; D unresolved. V gave up 8 bases and J gave up 4 bases, with 21 bases separating them. Germline values: CDR1 LNHDA, CDR2 SQIVND (reference sequence). The CDR3 has 16 amino acids. CDR3 in DNA: TGTGCCAGTCATAAACTTAAACTGGGGTCCGGAAACACCATATATTTT. Residues: CASHKLKLGSGNTIYF.

This clone came up a few times. V usage is TRBV7-9 and J usage is TRBJ1-1, with 8 bases identical to TRBD1. J was trimmed by 8 bases and V by 5 bases; bases with no gene match: 19. Germline V CDR1 and CDR2: SEHNR, FQNEAQ (reference sequence). The length of the CDR3 is 17 residues. The CDR3 spells CASSTAFGGTGGMEAFF. The CDR3 DNA reads as TGTGCCAGCAGCACCGCCTTTGGGGGGACAGGTGGAATGGAAGCTTTCTTT.

The chain joins TRBV19 to TRBJ2-1, with 9 bases fitting TRBD2. The CDR3 sequence is 16 residues long. The germline CDR1 and CDR2 sequences are LNHDA and SQIVND (reference sequence). J was trimmed by 9 bases and V by 3 bases; bases with no gene match: 12. CDR3 sequence: CASSIMGTSLGSEQFF. The CDR3 nucleotides read TGTGCCAGTAGTATCATGGGGACTAGCTTGGGGAGTGAGCAGTTCTTC.

This chain's CDR3 is CAINDPTLGLPERTGELFF. In DNA form, the CDR3 reads TGTGCCATCAATGACCCTACCCTAGGCCTCCCTGAACGAACCGGGGAGCTGTTTTTT. The chain is built from TRBV10-3 and TRBJ2-2, with unresolved D. With 7 bases removed from V and 5 bases from J, the gap between germline ends came to 29 bases. The CDR3 is 19 residues long. The germline CDR1 and CDR2 sequences are ENHRY and SYGVKD.

This clone was found a few times. The V gene is TRBV18, the J gene TRBJ2-1; a possible D gene is TRBD2 (6 bases). The germline gives CDR1 KGHSH, CDR2 LQKENI. V gave up 3 bases and J gave up 3 bases, with 18 bases separating them. CDR3 length equals 17 residues. The CDR3 DNA follows: TGTGCCAGCTCACCCGGGGTTGGCAGGGACTTCTACAATGAGCAGTTCTTC. Translating gives CASSPGVGRDFYNEQFF.

The chain has TRBV19 and TRBJ2-1, with 11 bases aligning to TRBD2. The CDR3 length is 19 residues. Germline loops: CDR1 LNHDA, CDR2 SQIVND (reference sequence). J was trimmed by 4 bases and V by 0 bases; bases with no gene match: 11. The CDR3 spells CASSIDRGSGRAVYNEQFF. CDR3 in DNA: TGTGCCAGTAGTATAGATCGCGGTAGCGGGAGGGCCGTTTACAATGAGCAGTTCTTC.

V usage is TRBV19 and J usage is TRBJ2-7; D perhaps matches TRBD2 (6 bases). Germline CDR1 reads LNHDA; CDR2 reads SQIVND (reference sequence). This CDR3 region has 15 residues. Trimming left V 2 bases short and J 5 bases short, with 16 bases between. The CDR3 coding sequence is TGTGCCAGTAGTATATTTCGGGACTCTCTAAACGAGCAGTACTTC. Residues: CASSIFRDSLNEQYF.

V is TRBV7-9 and J is TRBJ1-1, with no clear D. Trimming left V 2 bases short and J 6 bases short, with 10 bases between. CDR1 is SEHNR, CDR2 FQNEAQ, per germline (reference sequence). The CDR3 is 13 residues long. The CDR3 nucleotides are TGTGCCAGCAGCTTAAGTGGTTTCCCTGAAGCTTTCTTT. It yields the protein CASSLSGFPEAFF.